These T cell receptor beta chains were read from a single sample in a study of a mutant IDH1 vaccine in newly diagnosed glioma. Here immunoSEQ multiplex PCR was the method, and the copy in TCRdb shows in-frame clones only, minus some. Of 35,000 to 45,000 clones listed, approximately 92% are singletons. These TCRs are of unknown antigen specificity. The sample here was PBMCs, taken from a glioma patient whose treatment included an IDH1 peptide vaccine. These receptors came from a middle-aged man with glioma. CDR3s include the opening cysteine and the closing phenylalanine or tryptophan. The D gene is left open where the match is weak. Not every row has a clone size; where given, it reads once, few, many or a size class.

14,TRBJ1-3,-,-,TRBV5-1,TGCGCCAGCTCCTCATCGGGTACTGGAAACACCATATATTTT,CASSSSGTGNTIYF
16,TRBJ2-2,-,-,TRBV21-1,TGTGCCAGCAGCGAAGAGGACGAGGAGGTCCCCGGGGAGCTGTTTTTT,CASSEEDEEVPGELFF
15,TRBJ2-5,-,-,TRBV5-6,TGTGCCAGCAGCCCAATCTCAGGGGTCCAAGAGACCCAGTACTTC,CASSPISGVQETQYF
15,TRBJ1-6,-,-,TRBV10-3,TGTGCCATCAGTGAGTCGGGGACCTACAATTCACCCCTCCACTTT,CAISESGTYNSPLHF
17,TRBJ1-2,-,-,TRBV7-2,TGTGCCAGCAGCCCTCAAGTAGGGGAGCCCCTTAACTATGGCTACACCTTC,CASSPQVGEPLNYGYTF
17,TRBJ2-5,TRBD2,-,TRBV2,TGTGCCAGCAGTACCGGACTAGCGGGAGCCGGGGGAGAGACCCAGTACTTC,CASSTGLAGAGGETQYF
15,TRBJ1-4,-,-,TRBV4-2,TGTGCCAGCAGCCAAGATCTGGGGACGGCTGAAAAACTGTTTTTT,CASSQDLGTAEKLFF
14,TRBJ2-2,TRBD1,-,TRBV6-4,TGTGCCACCATGGACAGGGCGGACACCGGGGAGCTGTTTTTT,CATMDRADTGELFF
15,TRBJ2-7,TRBD1,once,TRBV18,TGTGCCAGCTCACCTGCAGGGACAGGGACCTACGAGCAGTACTTC,CASSPAGTGTYEQYF
14,TRBJ1-1,-,-,TRBV18,TGTGCCAGCTCACCAATCATACAGAGCACTGAAGCTTTCTTT,CASSPIIQSTEAFF
14,TRBJ2-3,-,-,TRBV19,TGTGCCAGTAGCCTGGACAGCGACACAGATACGCAGTATTTT,CASSLDSDTDTQYF
15,TRBJ1-5,TRBD1,-,TRBV27,TGTGCCAGCAGTTTCACAGGGGATCTAGAGCAGCCCCAGCATTTT,CASSFTGDLEQPQHF
18,TRBJ2-3,TRBD1,-,TRBV4-2,TGTGCCAGCAGCCAAACAGGGGCCGGGTCCCAAACCACAGATACGCAGTATTTT,CASSQTGAGSQTTDTQYF
15,TRBJ2-1,TRBD2,-,TRBV5-1,TGCGCCAGCAGCTTGACTAGCGGGGTTCACAATGAGCAGTTCTTC,CASSLTSGVHNEQFF
15,TRBJ2-7,TRBD2,-,TRBV5-1,TGCGCCAGCCGCGGGCTAGCGGGAGGACCCTACGAGCAGTACTTC,CASRGLAGGPYEQYF
14,TRBJ2-2,-,-,TRBV19,TGTGCCACCCAGGGCAGGGAAAGAACCGGGGAGCTGTTTTTT,CATQGRERTGELFF
12,TRBJ1-1,-,-,TRBV5-8,TGTGCCAGCAGCTTGCATAGGACAGAAGCTTTCTTT,CASSLHRTEAFF
15,TRBJ2-2,-,-,TRBV5-1,TGCGCCAGCAGCTTGGGAGGGCACGGCACCGGGGAGCTGTTTTTT,CASSLGGHGTGELFF
12,TRBJ1-5,-,-,TRBV10-2,TGCGCCAGCAATGTCTACAATCAGCCCCAGCATTTT,CASNVYNQPQHF
15,TRBJ2-7,-,-,TRBV7-3,TGTGCCAGCAGCCCCCAACCACTGAGCTCCTACGAGCAGTACTTC,CASSPQPLSSYEQYF
14,TRBJ2-7,-,-,TRBV5-1,TGCGCCAGCAGCTATCAGGGATTAACCTACGAGCAGTACTTC,CASSYQGLTYEQYF
17,TRBJ2-2,-,-,TRBV23-1,TGCGCCAGCAGTCATTCCGCCGGGACACTGAACACCGGGGAGCTGTTTTTT,CASSHSAGTLNTGELFF
18,TRBJ2-6,TRBD1,-,TRBV10-3,TGTGCCATCAGGGAACCGGGACAGGGTTCATCTGGGGCCAACGTCCTGACTTTC,CAIREPGQGSSGANVLTF
15,TRBJ2-1,-,-,TRBV11-2,TGTGCCAGCAGCTTCGGCGGGACATCCGACAATGAGCAGTTCTTC,CASSFGGTSDNEQFF
15,TRBJ2-7,TRBD2,-,TRBV7-2,TGTGCCAGCAGCCGGACTAGCGGGACCCCCTACGAGCAGTACTTC,CASSRTSGTPYEQYF
12,TRBJ1-2,-,-,TRBV2,TGTGCCAGCCTAGGGGTGAACTATGGCTACACCTTC,CASLGVNYGYTF
14,TRBJ2-7,TRBD1,once,TRBV7-2,TGTGCCAGCACCACCGGACAGGGGCTTTACGAGCAGTACTTC,CASTTGQGLYEQYF
15,TRBJ2-5,TRBD1,-,TRBV14,TGTGCCAGCAGCCAAGCCACAGGGGGACGGGAGACCCAGTACTTC,CASSQATGGRETQYF
16,TRBJ1-4,-,-,TRBV28,TGTGCCAGCAGTTTACCCGGGACGACTAGGGGGGAAAAACTGTTTTTT,CASSLPGTTRGEKLFF
17,TRBJ2-3,TRBD1,-,TRBV7-6,TGTGCCAGCAGCAGCAGGGACAGGGGGCCTAGCACAGATACGCAGTATTTT,CASSSRDRGPSTDTQYF
14,TRBJ2-1,TRBD2,-,TRBV7-9,TGTGCCAGCAGCTTAGACGGGACTAAGAATGAGCAGTTCTTC,CASSLDGTKNEQFF
16,TRBJ1-5,-,once,TRBV19,TGTGCCAGTAGTATTGGCTTGACCGGGCTTAATCAGCCCCAGCATTTT,CASSIGLTGLNQPQHF
15,TRBJ2-1,TRBD1,-,TRBV19,TGTGCCAGTAAGCCGGGGACAGGGGAGAGCAATGAGCAGTTCTTC,CASKPGTGESNEQFF
16,TRBJ1-5,-,once,TRBV28,TGTGCCAGCAGCAAGCCAGGCCCTCAGGGTTCTTCGCCCCAGCATTTT,CASSKPGPQGSSPQHF
14,TRBJ2-5,-,-,TRBV6-1,TGTGCCAGCAGTGGACACCTTCGAGGAGAGACCCAGTACTTC,CASSGHLRGETQYF
12,TRBJ2-3,-,-,TRBV27,TGTGCCACAGGAGGAAGCACAGATACGCAGTATTTT,CATGGSTDTQYF
18,TRBJ1-2,-,-,TRBV11-2,TGTGCCAGCAGCTTAACTTTTTCCTGGGACCGAAAACGGGATGGCTACACCTTC,CASSLTFSWDRKRDGYTF
16,TRBJ2-3,TRBD1,once,TRBV7-7,TGTGCCGGCAGTCCAGGGACAGGGGGTGGTACAGATACGCAGTATTTT,CAGSPGTGGGTDTQYF
12,TRBJ2-1,-,-,TRBV7-2,TGTGCCAGCAGCTCGCAGGGGAGTGAGCAGTTCTTC,CASSSQGSEQFF
14,TRBJ2-1,-,-,TRBV5-4,TGTGCCAGCAGCTTGGAAGGACAAAGGGGACAGCAGTTCTTC,CASSLEGQRGQQFF
13,TRBJ2-3,-,-,TRBV5-5,TGTGCCAGCAGCTTACCCGGTTTGAATACGCAGTATTTT,CASSLPGLNTQYF
13,TRBJ1-5,-,-,TRBV27,TGTGCCAGCAGTTTATGGGGCAATCAGCCCCAGCATTTT,CASSLWGNQPQHF
15,TRBJ2-1,-,-,TRBV19,TGTGCCAGTAGTACCTTAGCGGCCTCCTACAATGAGCAGTTCTTC,CASSTLAASYNEQFF
12,TRBJ2-5,-,once,TRBV11-2,TGTGCCAGCAGCTTAGACTGGGAGACCCAGTACTTC,CASSLDWETQYF
15,TRBJ1-2,-,-,TRBV19,TGTGCCAGTAGTAACCGAAGACAGCAGAGCTATGGCTACACCTTC,CASSNRRQQSYGYTF
15,TRBJ2-5,TRBD1,-,TRBV2,TGTGCTTCGGGGAGGAACAGGGGGACTTTAGAGACCCAGTACTTC,CASGRNRGTLETQYF